This record looks at one TCR beta chain sequence and its context. Using immunoSEQ multiplex PCR, the repertoire was profiled, and TCRdb retains in-frame clones only, with some absent. The repertoire consists of around 52,000 clones, with nearly 85% occurring once and the leading ten covering approximately 3.3%. The data belong to a study of OX40 agonist ivuxolimab in advanced cancers. Looking at the study overall: Patients undergoing dose escalation presented with hepatocellular carcinoma, melanoma, renal cell or head and neck cancer.

Sample: CD4+ or CD8+ T cells sorted from blood, taken in a trial of the OX40 agonist ivuxolimab. This clonotype was obtained from an adult with an advanced solid tumor such as melanoma, head and neck, liver or kidney cancer.

The CDR3 DNA reads TGTGCCAGCAGACTAGCAGGGGGCCAAGAGACCCAGTACTTC. Residues: CASRLAGGQETQYF. The chain is built from TRBV6-6 and TRBJ2-5; D may be TRBD1 (7 bases). The CDR3 sequence is 14 residues long. Germline CDR1 is MNHNY and CDR2 is SVGAGI (reference sequence). Deletions cut 6 bases from V and 1 base from J, with 12 bases between.